The source of this T cell receptor beta chain is a study of OX40 agonist ivuxolimab in advanced cancers. Study summary: Eligibility admitted prior anti-PD-1, anti-PD-L1 or anti-CTLA-4 therapy; roughly 40% had some. There were three patients with partial responses, one having hepatocellular carcinoma and two cutaneous melanoma.

TCRdb's table, derived via immunoSEQ multiplex PCR, lists solely in-frame clones and lacks some. The sample gives about 98,000 clones, approximately 93% of which show up once; 0.25% to 0.3% is in the top ten. Peripheral blood came from all dose cohorts at three timepoints. Study-level points and caveats: CD4+ and CD8+ blood T cells expanded clonally by week 6 at 0.1 to 3.0 mg/kg.

Germline V gene lookup returns CDR1 MDHEN and CDR2 SYDVKM. The CDR3 has 13 amino acids. V lost 3 bases and J lost 4, with 9 bases in between. In the case of this clone: The antigen remains unidentified.

The source is an adult with an advanced solid tumor such as melanoma, head and neck, liver or kidney cancer. The J gene is TRBJ2-5, the V gene TRBV28; D is ambiguous. Sequenced material: CD4+ or CD8+ T cells sorted from blood, taken in a trial of the OX40 agonist ivuxolimab. In DNA form, the CDR3 reads TGTGCCAGCAGTTTCTCCCCTCGAGAGACCCAGTACTTC. This translates into CASSFSPRETQYF. Based on the CDR3 plus reference TRBV28 and TRBJ2-5, the full variable domain is DVKVTQSSRYLVKRTGEKVFLECVQDMDHENMFWYRQDPGLGLRLIYFSYDVKMKEKGDIPEGYSVSREKKERFSLILESASTNQTSMYLCASSFSPRETQYFGPGTRLLVL.